One sample yielded the 30 T cell receptor beta chains listed below, sequenced in a study of vaccination effects on CD4 cells after COVID-19. The method was immunoSEQ multiplex PCR; TCRdb's version includes in-frame clones alone and lacks a portion of them. The data hold about 25,000 clones, with around 69% observed a single time. The authors isolated CD4+ T cells after ten to eleven days of culture. These receptors have no known antigen. Sequencing was performed on CD4+ T cells from PBMCs cultured without peptide, taken before COVID-19 vaccination. The receptors shown here come from a human donor who received a COVID-19 vaccine.

The V gene is TRBV12-3 or TRBV12-4, the J gene TRBJ1-2; D gene ambiguous. Trimming shortened V by 7 bases and J by 7 bases, and 10 bases separated the two germline ends. The CDR3 extends over 11 amino acids. The CDR3 here is CASTQRGGYTF. The DNA of the CDR3 is TGTGCCAGCACCCAAAGAGGTGGCTACACCTTC.

This chain links TRBV28 with TRBJ2-2; TRBD2 is a possible D gene (6 bases). V was trimmed by 6 bases and J by 1 base, leaving 12 bases between them. Germline CDR1 is MDHEN and CDR2 is SYDVKM. CDR3 length: 15 amino acids. The CDR3 coding sequence is TGTGCCAGCAGACCGGGACTCCAGAACACCGGGGAGCTGTTTTTT. This translates into CASRPGLQNTGELFF.

The chain employs TRBV14 and TRBJ1-1; 7 bases are a match to TRBD1. CDR1 and CDR2 from the germline V gene are SGHDN and FVKESK. The V segment lost 3 bases and the J segment 0 bases; nucleotides outside the gene matches: 10. CDR3 size: 17 residues. This chain's CDR3 is CASSQNRAGTVNTEAFF. As DNA, the CDR3 is TGTGCCAGCAGCCAGAACAGAGCCGGGACAGTGAACACTGAAGCTTTCTTT.

This chain links TRBV10-3 with TRBJ2-2; 8 nucleotides line up with TRBD2. Germline CDR1 is ENHRY and CDR2 is SYGVKD. This CDR3 is built from 15 residues. Trimming cost V 6 bases and J 4 bases; bases outside gene matches: 7. Here the CDR3 DNA reads TGTGCCATCAGCTACGGGGGGGCCGGCACCGGGGAGCTGTTTTTT. This translates into CAISYGGAGTGELFF.

This clone was detected only a few times. The genes are TRBV5-8 and TRBJ1-4; TRBD1 might be the D (5 bases). The V gene lost 4 bases and the J gene lost 2 bases, with 12 bases spanning the gap. Germline V CDR1 and CDR2: SGHTS, YDEGEE. The CDR3 is made up of 15 amino acids. CDR3 region: CASSPGQGTNEKLFF. The CDR3 DNA follows: TGTGCCAGCAGCCCCGGACAAGGCACTAATGAAAAACTGTTTTTT.

The rearrangement joins TRBV28 to TRBJ2-1, with D tentatively TRBD1 (5 bases). CDR3 length: 12 amino acids. Germline CDR1 MDHEN, CDR2 SYDVKM. V lost 10 bases to trimming and J lost 5 bases, with 12 bases between them. The CDR3 is CATRQSNNEQFF. The CDR3 DNA reads TGTGCCACAAGACAGTCCAACAATGAGCAGTTCTTC.

This clone is categorized as medium-sized. The V gene is TRBV7-3, the J gene TRBJ2-2; tentative D call: TRBD2 (5 bases). CDR1 is SGHTA and CDR2 is FQGTGA in the germline V gene. CDR3 size: 13 residues. V lost 5 bases to trimming and J lost 4 bases, with 8 bases between them. CDR3 coding DNA: TGTGCCAGCAGCGGAGGTACCACCGGGGAGCTGTTTTTT. Its protein product is CASSGGTTGELFF.

This clone showed up just a few times. This chain uses TRBV5-1 with TRBJ2-3; 9 bases are shared with TRBD2. This CDR3 region has 16 residues. The germline gives CDR1 SGHRS, CDR2 YFSETQ. J gave up 4 bases and V 1 base, and 7 bases lay outside the gene matches. The CDR3 spells CASSLKAGGPPDTQYF. CDR3 coding DNA: TGCGCCAGCAGCTTGAAGGCGGGAGGGCCACCAGATACGCAGTATTTT.

The table lists this clone with a few counts. The J gene is TRBJ2-2, the V gene TRBV11-1; 9 bases match TRBD2. Germline-derived CDR1 and CDR2 are SGHAT and FQDESV (reference sequence). The CDR3 consists of 16 residues. V lost 0 bases, J lost 6 bases, and 5 bases stayed unmatched. The CDR3: CASSLARGLASGELFF. The CDR3, as DNA: TGTGCCAGCAGCTTAGCGCGCGGACTAGCGTCCGGGGAGCTGTTTTTT.

The J gene is TRBJ2-3, the V gene TRBV4-3; 8 bases agree with TRBD2. Germline values: CDR1 LGHNA, CDR2 YSLEER. V lost 0 bases, J lost 1 base, and 12 bases stayed unmatched. The CDR3 spans 19 residues. The CDR3 reads CASSQDLDSGVLRTDTQYF. In DNA form, the CDR3 reads TGCGCCAGCAGCCAAGATCTGGATAGCGGGGTTCTACGCACAGATACGCAGTATTTT.

J is TRBJ2-7 and V is TRBV2, with 9 bases identical to TRBD1. The germline gives CDR1 SNHLY, CDR2 FYNNEI. Trimming cost V 6 bases and J 6 bases; bases outside gene matches: 12. This CDR3 contains 15 residues. In DNA form, the CDR3 reads TGTGCCAGCAGACAGCCCCCGGGACAGGGTGTCGAGCAGTACTTC. Its translation: CASRQPPGQGVEQYF.

This clone has a handful of counts. One junction end does not reproduce the germline sequence, and a read error may be involved. This sequence joins TRBV7-7 and TRBJ2-7, with a tentative D call TRBD1 (5 bases). CDR1 and CDR2 (germline): SSHAT, FNYEAQ (reference sequence). This CDR3 has 16 residues. The CDR3 region is CASSFGHDAGRYEQYF. The CDR3 nucleotides read TGTGCTAGCAGCTTCGGACATGATGCAGGGCGCTACGAGCAGTACTTC.

In this sample, this clone turned up a few times. This rearrangement joins TRBV7-9 to TRBJ1-5, with D perhaps matching TRBD1 (6 bases). Per germline, CDR1 SEHNR and CDR2 FQNEAQ (reference sequence). V lost 3 bases and J lost 7, with 13 bases in between. CDR3 length: 14 residues. The CDR3 DNA reads as TGTGCCAGCAGCTTGGGGGGGGCAGGACAGCCCCAGCATTTT. This encodes CASSLGGAGQPQHF.

This clone has a handful of counts. The chain links TRBV27 to TRBJ1-2; possibly TRBD1 for D (5 bases). The V gene lost 2 bases and the J gene lost 4 bases, with 8 bases spanning the gap. This CDR3 contains 13 residues. Germline V gene data show CDR1 as MNHEY and CDR2 as SMNVEV (reference sequence). The CDR3 protein is CASSLRRGYGYTF. The CDR3 coding sequence is TGTGCCAGCAGTTTACGAAGGGGCTATGGCTACACCTTC.

This clone was picked up one time. The chain has TRBV5-1 and TRBJ1-2, with 8 positions matching TRBD1. Trimming took 1 base from V and 4 from J; bases not matched to a gene: 12. Germline V gene data show CDR1 as SGHRS and CDR2 as YFSETQ. This CDR3 has 17 amino acids. The CDR3: CASSLSSWTGSSYGYTF. CDR3 bases: TGCGCCAGCAGCTTGTCTTCTTGGACAGGGAGCTCCTATGGCTACACCTTC.

This clone occurred a few times. The chain recombines TRBV19 with TRBJ2-2, with a weak D call TRBD1 (5 bases). Germline CDR1 and CDR2: LNHDA and SQIVND (reference sequence). This CDR3 spans 15 amino acids. The germline V and J ends were trimmed by 6 bases and 5 bases, with 16 bases remaining between them. The CDR3 here is CASSLLSAGTGELFF. CDR3 bases: TGTGCCAGTAGCCTCCTCTCGGCAGGGACCGGGGAGCTGTTTTTT.

This chain links TRBV19 with TRBJ1-1; possibly TRBD1 for D (5 bases). V was cut by 6 bases and J by 3 bases, with 17 bases left in between. The CDR3 runs 15 residues. The V gene's germline CDR1 is LNHDA and CDR2 SQIVND (reference sequence). CDR3 residues: CASSRLGDGDTEAFF. Here the CDR3 DNA reads TGTGCCAGTAGCCGGCTAGGGGACGGGGACACTGAAGCTTTCTTT.

This chain connects TRBV18 to TRBJ1-2; D is unresolved. CDR1 KGHSH and CDR2 LQKENI come from the germline V gene. The CDR3 spans 14 residues. The germline V and J ends were trimmed by 2 bases and 8 bases, with 15 bases remaining between them. The CDR3 DNA reads as TGTGCCAGCTCACCAGGGAACGACGCTAGCGGCTACACCTTC. The encoded protein is CASSPGNDASGYTF.

This clone was detected once. The V gene is TRBV5-1, the J gene TRBJ2-1, with a possible D match to TRBD1 (5 bases). This CDR3 is 14 amino acids long. The ends were cut back, 0 bases at V and 6 bases at J, with 10 bases in the middle. Germline V gene lookup returns CDR1 SGHRS and CDR2 YFSETQ. CDR3: CASSLGGLINEQFF. The CDR3 DNA follows: TGCGCCAGCAGCTTGGGGGGCTTAATCAATGAGCAGTTCTTC. Full variable domain (rest looked up from reference TRBV5-1 and TRBJ2-1): KAGVTQTPRYLIKTRGQQVTLSCSPISGHRSVSWYQQTPGQGLQFLFEYFSETQRNKGNFPGRFSGRQFSNSRSEMNVSTLELGDSALYLCASSLGGLINEQFFGPGTRLTVL.

V and J are TRBV30 and TRBJ2-7; D might be TRBD1 (5 bases). The CDR3 runs 16 residues. Germline loops: CDR1 GTSNPN, CDR2 SVGIG (reference sequence). V was trimmed by 2 bases and J by 3 bases, leaving 20 bases between them. The CDR3 region is CAWSRGVGRAGYEQYF. The CDR3 nucleotides read TGTGCCTGGAGTCGAGGAGTGGGCAGGGCAGGCTACGAGCAGTACTTC.

V is TRBV5-5 and J is TRBJ1-3; 7 bases agree with TRBD1. Germline trimming cut 0 bases from V and 4 bases from J; bases unmatched to any gene: 4. Germline CDR1 reads SGHKS; CDR2 reads YYEKEE (reference sequence). The CDR3 totals 15 residues. CDR3 nucleotides: TGTGCCAGCAGCTTGGAGGGGGCGGCGGGAAACACCATATATTTT. As protein: CASSLEGAAGNTIYF.

This clone occurred a few times. This rearrangement joins TRBV13 to TRBJ2-1, with unresolved D. The germline V and J ends were trimmed by 4 bases and 4 bases, with 2 bases remaining between them. Per germline, CDR1 PRHDT and CDR2 FYEKMQ (reference sequence). The CDR3 covers 11 residues. The CDR3 is CASSYYNEQFF. The DNA for the CDR3 is TGTGCCAGCAGCTATTACAATGAGCAGTTCTTC.

The gene calls are TRBV18 and TRBJ1-2; 9 bases fit TRBD1. Per the germline V gene, CDR1 is KGHSH and CDR2 is LQKENI. The V segment lost 3 bases and the J segment 4 bases; nucleotides outside the gene matches: 6. The CDR3 has 15 residues. The CDR3 coding sequence is TGTGCCAGCTCACCGCAGGACAGGGGAGGCTATGGCTACACCTTC. The encoded protein is CASSPQDRGGYGYTF. Full variable domain (rest looked up from reference TRBV18 and TRBJ1-2): NAGVMQNPRHLVRRRGQEARLRCSPMKGHSHVYWYRQLPEEGLKFMVYLQKENIIDESGMPKERFSAEFPKEGPSILRIQQVVRGDSAAYFCASSPQDRGGYGYTFGSGTRLTVV.

V usage is TRBV7-2 and J usage is TRBJ2-7; tentative D call: TRBD1 (6 bases). CDR1 is SGHTA and CDR2 is FQGNSA in the germline V gene. CDR3 length equals 14 residues. Deletions cut 5 bases from V and 2 bases from J, with 13 bases between. CDR3 DNA: TGTGCCAGCAGCACGGACAGTAAAGCCTACGAGCAGTACTTC. Residues: CASSTDSKAYEQYF.

The chain joins TRBV7-2 to TRBJ2-7; TRBD2 matches at 8 bases. Per germline, CDR1 SGHTA and CDR2 FQGNSA. The CDR3 contains 15 residues. Germline trimming cut 2 bases from V and 0 bases from J; bases unmatched to any gene: 3. This chain's CDR3 is CASSLRGGRSYEQYF. The CDR3 DNA sequence: TGTGCCAGCAGCTTACGGGGGGGTCGCTCCTACGAGCAGTACTTC.

This clone was recorded only once. V gene TRBV24-1 combines with J gene TRBJ2-2; possible D gene TRBD1, 5 bases. Germline CDR1 reads KGHDR; CDR2 reads SFDVKD. The CDR3 totals 13 residues. V was trimmed by 6 bases and J by 7 bases, leaving 11 bases between them. This chain's CDR3 is CATSLPGNGELFF. The CDR3 nucleotides are TGTGCCACCAGTCTTCCAGGGAACGGGGAGCTGTTTTTT.

This chain connects TRBV6-5 to TRBJ1-4, with D tentatively TRBD1 (5 bases). Germline CDR1 MNHEY, CDR2 SVGAGI. CDR3 length: 12 residues. The ends were cut back, 6 bases at V and 8 bases at J, with 10 bases in the middle. The CDR3 bases are TGTGCCAGCAGCCACCAGGGAGAAAAACTGTTTTTT. It encodes CASSHQGEKLFF.

The sample holds one count of this clone. The chain uses TRBV28 and TRBJ2-1; 7 nucleotides align to TRBD1. Germline V CDR1 and CDR2: MDHEN, SYDVKM. CDR3 length equals 16 residues. Losses at the gene ends were 7 bases for V and 2 bases for J; bases not matched to a gene: 11. CDR3 protein: CASITARQGTYNEQFF. Written as DNA, the CDR3 is TGTGCCAGCATTACGGCCCGACAGGGTACCTACAATGAGCAGTTCTTC.

This clone was counted only a few times. The chain combines TRBV9 with TRBJ1-1; perhaps TRBD1 as D (6 bases). This CDR3 region has 15 residues. CDR1 is SGDLS, CDR2 YYNGEE, per germline. V lost 3 bases to trimming and J lost 1 base, with 13 bases between them. CDR3: CASSASGGANTEAFF. In nucleotides, the CDR3 is TGTGCCAGCAGCGCATCCGGGGGCGCGAACACTGAAGCTTTCTTT.

The V and J genes are TRBV3-1 (or the pseudogene TRBV3-2) and TRBJ1-5, with D possibly matching TRBD1 (6 bases). The CDR3 is made up of 15 amino acids. Germline V gives CDR1 LGHDT, CDR2 YNNKEL (reference sequence). Trimming stripped 4 bases from V and 4 bases from J, with 14 bases between. This chain's CDR3 is CASSPSTGRNQPQHF. The CDR3 nucleotides read TGTGCCAGCAGCCCTAGTACAGGGAGGAATCAGCCCCAGCATTTT.